This TCR beta chain was sequenced in a study of blood T cell repertoires in COVID-19. At the level of the study: Whether acute or convalescent, the COVID-19 samples came from the United States, Italy and Spain.

Assay used: immunoSEQ multiplex PCR; TCRdb lists only in-frame clones, some missing. Here the sample spans 200,000 to 250,000 clones, 85% to 90% being singletons. V was cut by 5 bases and J by 2 bases, with 13 bases left in between. The germline gives CDR1 MGHRA, CDR2 YSYEKL. The CDR3 has 14 amino acids. This receptor was identified in a woman under 30 in a cohort exposed to, infected with or recovered from COVID-19 (not recorded which). What was sequenced was PBMCs or T cells enriched from blood (not recorded which). The chain couples TRBV4-1 to TRBJ2-7; a possible D gene is TRBD2 (5 bases). The CDR3 sequence is CASSSDPGAYEQYF. The CDR3 nucleotides read TGCGCCAGCAGCTCAGATCCCGGGGCCTACGAGCAGTACTTC.